The source of this T cell receptor (beta chain) is a study of cytomegalovirus exposure and HLA in healthy donors. As to this clone: What it binds is unknown.

Study-wide points: Among TCR beta chains, those listed as cytomegalovirus-associated numbered about 160. Most CMV-associated TCR beta chains appeared HLA-restricted in a later analysis.

PCR amplification relied on 60 Vbeta primers (plus 13 Jbeta primers). The repertoire was sequenced with immunoSEQ multiplex PCR; TCRdb's copy has only in-frame clones and lacks some. The table includes 95,000 to 130,000 clones, roughly 83% detected once. This sequence originates from a man in his thirties or forties in good health and CMV-seropositive. The material sequenced was PBMCs.

The CDR3 DNA is TGTGCCAGCAAGGGTCAGGCTAGCGGGATGAATACGCAGTATTTT. This encodes CASKGQASGMNTQYF. V is TRBV2 and J is TRBJ2-3; 9 bases align to TRBD2. The CDR3 consists of 15 residues. From germline, CDR1 is SNHLY and CDR2 FYNNEI. Trimming removed 7 bases from V and 7 bases from J; junction bases left unmatched: 12.